Below, one T cell receptor (beta chain) is given with its context. These data are taken from a study of blood T cell repertoires in COVID-19. Overall study context: Researchers got acute and convalescent COVID-19 samples from the United States, Italy and Spain. T cells, B-cell-depleted T cells, or PBMCs provided the cDNA or gDNA that served as material.

Authors' analysis steps: Estimated nucleated cell counts came from reference gene primer amplification. Profiled with immunoSEQ multiplex PCR; TCRdb holds only in-frame clones, not every one. The DNA gave D and trimming, while V, J and clone size come from that table. The profile covers around 300,000 clones, with roughly 87% appearing a single time and 1% taken by the ten largest. Germline CDR1 is GTSNPN and CDR2 is SVGIG (reference sequence). Trimming cost V 4 bases and J 5 bases, with 11 bases left between them. The CDR3 has 12 residues. Sequencing was performed on peripheral blood. This sequence originates from a man aged 45-60 years with active or convalescent COVID-19. The gene calls are TRBV30 and TRBJ2-5, with a tentative D call TRBD2 (6 bases). The CDR3 is CAWTAGPETQYF. CDR3 in DNA: TGTGCCTGGACTGCGGGGCCGGAGACCCAGTACTTC.